This TCR beta chain was recovered during a study of glioma-infiltrating T cells after dendritic cell vaccination. The time point is: after dendritic cell vaccination, including at tumor progression/relapse. The table came from immunoSEQ multiplex PCR; TCRdb's copy has only in-frame clones and leaves some out. This sample carries 99,000 or so clones, around 91% of them seen once, and the ten largest clones take approximately 2.7%. The germline V gene has CDR1 SNHLY and CDR2 FYNNEI. Losses at the gene ends were 2 bases for V and 1 base for J; bases not matched to a gene: 6. CDR3 length equals 16 residues.

The TCR originated in a human donor with glioblastoma. The source material was blood, sampled after dendritic cell vaccination. V is TRBV2 and J is TRBJ2-3; 7 bases map to TRBD2. CDR3 amino acids: CASSEFGAGGTDTQYF. The CDR3 coding sequence is TGTGCCAGCAGTGAATTCGGGGCGGGAGGCACAGATACGCAGTATTTT.